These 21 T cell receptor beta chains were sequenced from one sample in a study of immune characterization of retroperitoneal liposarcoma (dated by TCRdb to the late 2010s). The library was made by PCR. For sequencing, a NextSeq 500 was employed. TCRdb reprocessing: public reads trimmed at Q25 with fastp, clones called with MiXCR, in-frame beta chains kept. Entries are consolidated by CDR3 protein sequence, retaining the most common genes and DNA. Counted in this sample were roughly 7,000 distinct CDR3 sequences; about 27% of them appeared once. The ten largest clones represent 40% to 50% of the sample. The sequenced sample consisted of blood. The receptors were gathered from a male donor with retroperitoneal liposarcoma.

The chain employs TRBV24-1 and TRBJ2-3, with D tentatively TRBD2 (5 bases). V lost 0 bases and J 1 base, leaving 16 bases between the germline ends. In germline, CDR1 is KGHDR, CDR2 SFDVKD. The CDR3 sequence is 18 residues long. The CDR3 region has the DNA TGTGCCACCAGTGATTTGGGGCGGGCCGGGTCTGGCACAGATACGCAGTATTTT. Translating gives CATSDLGRAGSGTDTQYF.

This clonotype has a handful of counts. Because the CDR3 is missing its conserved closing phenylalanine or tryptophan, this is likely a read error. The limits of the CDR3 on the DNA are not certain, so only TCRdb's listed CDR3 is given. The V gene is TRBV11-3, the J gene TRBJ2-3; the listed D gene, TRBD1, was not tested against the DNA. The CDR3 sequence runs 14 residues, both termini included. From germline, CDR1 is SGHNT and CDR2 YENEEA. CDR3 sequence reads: CASSPTGREQYFGP.

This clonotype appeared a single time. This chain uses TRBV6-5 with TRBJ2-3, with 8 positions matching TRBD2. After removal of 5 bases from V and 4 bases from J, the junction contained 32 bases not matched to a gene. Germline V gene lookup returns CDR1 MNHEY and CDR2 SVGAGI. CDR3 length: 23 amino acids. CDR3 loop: CASSPPTAGPGLVGGLVPDTQYF. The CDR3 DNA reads TGTGCCAGCAGTCCCCCAACGGCGGGGCCGGGACTAGTGGGAGGGCTCGTCCCAGATACGCAGTATTTT.

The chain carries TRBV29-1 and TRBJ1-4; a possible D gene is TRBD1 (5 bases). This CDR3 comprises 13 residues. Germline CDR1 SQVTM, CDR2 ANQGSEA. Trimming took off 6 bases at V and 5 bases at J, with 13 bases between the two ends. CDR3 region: CSVGTGGNEKLFF. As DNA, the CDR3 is TGCAGCGTGGGGACGGGGGGAAATGAAAAACTGTTTTTT.

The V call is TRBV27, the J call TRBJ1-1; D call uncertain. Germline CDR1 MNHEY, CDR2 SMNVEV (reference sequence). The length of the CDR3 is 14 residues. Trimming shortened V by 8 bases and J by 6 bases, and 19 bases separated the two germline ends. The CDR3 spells CASQRIEGNPEAFF. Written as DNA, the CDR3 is TGTGCCAGCCAACGAATCGAGGGAAACCCTGAAGCTTTCTTT.

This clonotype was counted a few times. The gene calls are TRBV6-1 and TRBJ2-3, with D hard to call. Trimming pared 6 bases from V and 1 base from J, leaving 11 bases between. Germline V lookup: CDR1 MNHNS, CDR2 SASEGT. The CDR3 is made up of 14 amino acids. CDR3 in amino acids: CASSPGQGTDTQYF. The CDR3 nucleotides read TGTGCCAGCAGCCCAGGTCAGGGCACAGATACGCAGTATTTT.

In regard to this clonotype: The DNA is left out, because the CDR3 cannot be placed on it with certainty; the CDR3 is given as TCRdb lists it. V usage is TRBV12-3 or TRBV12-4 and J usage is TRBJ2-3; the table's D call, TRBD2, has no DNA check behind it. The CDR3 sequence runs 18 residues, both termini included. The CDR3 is CASRFAPRVAGGQIRSIF.

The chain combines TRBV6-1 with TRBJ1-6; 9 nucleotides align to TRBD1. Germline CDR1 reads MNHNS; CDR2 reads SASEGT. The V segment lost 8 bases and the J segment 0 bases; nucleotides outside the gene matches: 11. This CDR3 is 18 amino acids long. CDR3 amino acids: CASGRTGASGSYNSPLHF. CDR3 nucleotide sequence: TGTGCCAGCGGACGGACAGGGGCATCGGGCTCCTATAATTCACCCCTCCACTTT.

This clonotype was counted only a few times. In DNA, the CDR3 is TGTGCCAGCAGCTTTATTTCTTCCATAAACACGTGGATGCTACAAACTGAAGCTTTCTTT. Its protein is CASSFISSINTWMLQTEAFF. The rearrangement uses TRBV7-8 and TRBJ1-1, with D unresolved. The ends were cut back, 3 bases at V and 5 bases at J, with 31 bases in the middle. The CDR3 has 20 amino acids. From germline, CDR1 is SGHVS and CDR2 FQNEAQ.

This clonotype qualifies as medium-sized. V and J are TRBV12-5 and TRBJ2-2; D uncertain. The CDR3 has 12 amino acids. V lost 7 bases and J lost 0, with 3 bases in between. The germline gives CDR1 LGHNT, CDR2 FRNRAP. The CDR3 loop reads CASAANTGELFF. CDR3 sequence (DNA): TGTGCTAGTGCTGCGAACACCGGGGAGCTGTTTTTT.

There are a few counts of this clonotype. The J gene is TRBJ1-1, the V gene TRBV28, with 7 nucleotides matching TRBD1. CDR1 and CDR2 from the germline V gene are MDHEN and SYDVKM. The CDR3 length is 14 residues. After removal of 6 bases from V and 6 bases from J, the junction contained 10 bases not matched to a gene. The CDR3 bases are TGTGCCAGCAGCGAAAACAGGGGAATCGCTGAAGCTTTCTTT. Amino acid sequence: CASSENRGIAEAFF.

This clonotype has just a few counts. CDR3 sequence: CSVTSASKDTQYF. The CDR3 nucleotides are TGCAGCGTGACTAGCGCCTCTAAGGATACGCAGTATTTT. The chain employs TRBV29-1 and TRBJ2-3, with 8 nucleotides matching TRBD2. This CDR3 spans 13 amino acids. V shed 6 bases, J shed 6 bases, and the junction held 8 bases outside the gene matches. CDR1 is SQVTM and CDR2 is ANQGSEA in the germline V gene.

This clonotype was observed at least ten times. DNA for the CDR3: TGTGCCAGCAGTGAACGGTTGGCGGCAGGGGGGTCCGGGGAGCTGTTTTTT. As protein: CASSERLAAGGSGELFF. This chain links TRBV6-1 with TRBJ2-2, with D tentatively TRBD1 (7 bases). The ends were cut back, 2 bases at V and 6 bases at J, with 19 bases in the middle. The CDR3 is 17 residues long. From germline, CDR1 is MNHNS and CDR2 SASEGT.

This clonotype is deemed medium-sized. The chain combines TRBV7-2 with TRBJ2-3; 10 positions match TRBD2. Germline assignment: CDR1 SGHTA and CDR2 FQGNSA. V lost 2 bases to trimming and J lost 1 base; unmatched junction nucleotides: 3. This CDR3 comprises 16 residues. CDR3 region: CASSLYLAGGTDTQYF. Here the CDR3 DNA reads TGTGCCAGCAGCTTATATCTAGCGGGGGGCACAGATACGCAGTATTTT.

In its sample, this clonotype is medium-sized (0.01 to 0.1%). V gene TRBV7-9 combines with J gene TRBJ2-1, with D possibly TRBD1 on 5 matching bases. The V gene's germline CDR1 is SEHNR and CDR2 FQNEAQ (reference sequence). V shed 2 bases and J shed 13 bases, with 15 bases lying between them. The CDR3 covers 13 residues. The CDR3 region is CASSLRQQETQFF. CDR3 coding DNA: TGTGCCAGCAGCTTACGACAGCAAGAGACCCAGTTCTTC.

The CDR3 sequence is CASSESSGPDTQYF. CDR3 DNA sequence: TGTGCCAGCAGTGAATCGTCGGGGCCGGATACGCAGTATTTT. The chain combines TRBV6-1 with TRBJ2-3; the D call may be TRBD1 or TRBD2 (5 bases each). Germline assignment: CDR1 MNHNS and CDR2 SASEGT. V lost 2 bases, J lost 6 bases, and 12 bases lay in between. The CDR3 loop spans 14 amino acids.

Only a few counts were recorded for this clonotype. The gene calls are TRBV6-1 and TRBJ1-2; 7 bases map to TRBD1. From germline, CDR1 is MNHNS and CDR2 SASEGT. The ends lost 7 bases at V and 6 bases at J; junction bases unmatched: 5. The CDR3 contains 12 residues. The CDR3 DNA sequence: TGTGCCAGCAAAGGAGGGGGCGATGGCTACACCTTC. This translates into CASKGGGDGYTF.

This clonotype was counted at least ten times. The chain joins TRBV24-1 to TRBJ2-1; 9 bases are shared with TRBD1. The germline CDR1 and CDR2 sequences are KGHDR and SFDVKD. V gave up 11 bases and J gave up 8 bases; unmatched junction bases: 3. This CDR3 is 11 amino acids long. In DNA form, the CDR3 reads TGTGCCAGTGGGACAGGGTATGAGCAGTTCTTC. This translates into CASGTGYEQFF.

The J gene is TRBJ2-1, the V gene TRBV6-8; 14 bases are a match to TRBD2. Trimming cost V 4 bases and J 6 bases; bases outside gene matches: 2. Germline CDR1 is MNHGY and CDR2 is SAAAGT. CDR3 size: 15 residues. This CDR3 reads CASSSGLAGANEQFF. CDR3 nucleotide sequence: TGTGCCAGCAGTTCGGGACTAGCGGGAGCCAATGAGCAGTTCTTC.

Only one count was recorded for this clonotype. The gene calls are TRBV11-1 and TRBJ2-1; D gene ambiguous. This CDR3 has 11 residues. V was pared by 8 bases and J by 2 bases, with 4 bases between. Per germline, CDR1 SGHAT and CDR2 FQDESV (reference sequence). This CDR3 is CASRAYNEQFF. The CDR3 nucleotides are TGTGCCAGCCGTGCCTACAATGAGCAGTTCTTC.

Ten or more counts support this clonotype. CDR3 nucleotide sequence: TGTGCCAGCAGTCTTAGACAGGGCATCTATGGCTACACCTTC. Translation gives CASSLRQGIYGYTF. The chain links TRBV12-3 or TRBV12-4 to TRBJ1-2; TRBD1 agrees at 7 bases. CDR3 length: 14 amino acids. V lost 5 bases to trimming and J lost 4 bases; unmatched junction nucleotides: 7.